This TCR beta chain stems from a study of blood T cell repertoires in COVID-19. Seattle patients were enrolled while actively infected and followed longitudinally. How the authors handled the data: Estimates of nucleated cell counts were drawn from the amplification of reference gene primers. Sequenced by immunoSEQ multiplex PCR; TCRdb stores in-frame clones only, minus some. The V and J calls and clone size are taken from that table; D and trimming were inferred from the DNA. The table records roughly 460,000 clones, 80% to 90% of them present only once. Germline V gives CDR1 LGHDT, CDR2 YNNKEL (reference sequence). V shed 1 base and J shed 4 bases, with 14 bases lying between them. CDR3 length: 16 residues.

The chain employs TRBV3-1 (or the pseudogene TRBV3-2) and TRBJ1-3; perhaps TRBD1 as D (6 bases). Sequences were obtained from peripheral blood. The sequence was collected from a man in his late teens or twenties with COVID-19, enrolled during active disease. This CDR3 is CASSQVAGESGNTIYF. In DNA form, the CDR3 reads TGTGCCAGCAGCCAAGTAGCAGGGGAGTCCGGAAACACCATATATTTT.